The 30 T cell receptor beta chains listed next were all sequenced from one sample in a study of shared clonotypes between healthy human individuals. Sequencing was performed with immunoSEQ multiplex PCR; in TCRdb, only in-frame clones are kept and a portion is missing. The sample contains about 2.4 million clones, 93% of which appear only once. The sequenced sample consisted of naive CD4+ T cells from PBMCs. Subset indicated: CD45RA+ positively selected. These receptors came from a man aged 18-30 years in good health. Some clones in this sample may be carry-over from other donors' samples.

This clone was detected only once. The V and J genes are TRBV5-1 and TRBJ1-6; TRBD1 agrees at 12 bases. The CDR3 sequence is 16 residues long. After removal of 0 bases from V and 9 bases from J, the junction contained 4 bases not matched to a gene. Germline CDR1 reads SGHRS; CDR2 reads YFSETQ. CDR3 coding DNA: TGCGCCAGCAGCTTGGTGGGGACAGGGGGCATTTCACCCCTCCACTTT. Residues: CASSLVGTGGISPLHF.

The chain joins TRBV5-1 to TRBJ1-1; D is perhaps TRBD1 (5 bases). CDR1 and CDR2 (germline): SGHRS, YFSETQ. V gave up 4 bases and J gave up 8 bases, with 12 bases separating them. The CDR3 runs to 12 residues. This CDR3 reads CASSLPGLEAFF. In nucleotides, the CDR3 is TGCGCCAGCAGCCTCCCGGGGCTCGAAGCTTTCTTT.

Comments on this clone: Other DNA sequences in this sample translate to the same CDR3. Here the CDR3 DNA reads TGTGCCAGCAGCTTACCCCAGGAGACCCAGTACTTC. The encoded protein is CASSLPQETQYF. The V and J genes are TRBV5-4 and TRBJ2-5; D unresolved. V lost 2 bases and J lost 5, with 7 bases in between. The CDR3 spans 12 residues. CDR1 SGHNT and CDR2 YYREEE come from the germline V gene (reference sequence).

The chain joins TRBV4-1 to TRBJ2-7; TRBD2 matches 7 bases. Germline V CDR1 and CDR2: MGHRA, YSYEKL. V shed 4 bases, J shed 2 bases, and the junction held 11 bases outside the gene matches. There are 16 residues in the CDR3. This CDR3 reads CASSPPPGGRPYEQYF. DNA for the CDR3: TGCGCCAGCAGCCCACCACCGGGGGGTAGGCCCTACGAGCAGTACTTC.

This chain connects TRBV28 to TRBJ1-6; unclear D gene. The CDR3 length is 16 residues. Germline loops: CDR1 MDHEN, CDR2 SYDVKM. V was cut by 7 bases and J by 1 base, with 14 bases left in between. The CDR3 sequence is CASTSRGGSYNSPLHF. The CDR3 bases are TGTGCCAGCACTTCACGGGGAGGGTCCTATAATTCACCCCTCCACTTT.

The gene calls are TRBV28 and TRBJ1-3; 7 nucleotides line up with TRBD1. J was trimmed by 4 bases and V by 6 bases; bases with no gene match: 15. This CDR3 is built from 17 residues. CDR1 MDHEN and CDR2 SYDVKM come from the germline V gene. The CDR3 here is CASSQQGQWGVGNTIYF. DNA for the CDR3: TGTGCCAGCAGCCAACAGGGACAGTGGGGGGTGGGAAACACCATATATTTT.

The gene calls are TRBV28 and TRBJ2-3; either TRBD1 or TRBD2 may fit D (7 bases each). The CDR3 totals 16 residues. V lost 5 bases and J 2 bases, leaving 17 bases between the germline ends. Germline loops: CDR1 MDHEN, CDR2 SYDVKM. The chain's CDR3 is CASSQGETSATDTQYF. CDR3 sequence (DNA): TGTGCCAGCAGTCAGGGGGAAACTAGCGCCACAGATACGCAGTATTTT.

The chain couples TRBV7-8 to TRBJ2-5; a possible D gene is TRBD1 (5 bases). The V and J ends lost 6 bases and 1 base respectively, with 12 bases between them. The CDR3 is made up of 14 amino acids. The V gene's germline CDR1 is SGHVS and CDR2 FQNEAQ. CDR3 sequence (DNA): TGTGCCAGCAGTCCCCGGACAATCCAAGAGACCCAGTACTTC. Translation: CASSPRTIQETQYF.

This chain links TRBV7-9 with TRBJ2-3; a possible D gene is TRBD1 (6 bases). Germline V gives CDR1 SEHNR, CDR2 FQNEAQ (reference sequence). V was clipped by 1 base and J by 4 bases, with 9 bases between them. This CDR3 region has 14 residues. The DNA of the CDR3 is TGTGCCAGCAGCTTAGTCGAGGGGGCAGATACGCAGTATTTT. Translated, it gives CASSLVEGADTQYF.

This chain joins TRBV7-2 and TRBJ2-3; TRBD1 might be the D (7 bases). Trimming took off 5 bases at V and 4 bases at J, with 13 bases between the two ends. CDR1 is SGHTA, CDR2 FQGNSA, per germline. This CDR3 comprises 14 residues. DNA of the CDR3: TGTGCCAGCAGCCCGACTAGGGGGCCAGATACGCAGTATTTT. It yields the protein CASSPTRGPDTQYF.

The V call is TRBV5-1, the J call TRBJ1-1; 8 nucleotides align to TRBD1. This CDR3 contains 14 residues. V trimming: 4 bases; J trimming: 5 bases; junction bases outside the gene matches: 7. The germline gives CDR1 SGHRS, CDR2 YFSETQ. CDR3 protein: CASSPQGARTEAFF. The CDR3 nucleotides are TGCGCCAGCAGCCCGCAGGGGGCGCGGACTGAAGCTTTCTTT.

The CDR3 sequence is CASSLAVGGPHEQYF. CDR3 nucleotide sequence: TGTGCCAGCAGCTTGGCCGTGGGAGGGCCCCACGAGCAGTACTTC. This chain connects TRBV5-4 to TRBJ2-7; 7 nucleotides agree with TRBD2. Trimming at V came to 0 bases and at J to 5 bases, leaving 8 bases not matched to a gene. This CDR3 spans 15 amino acids. The germline gives CDR1 SGHNT, CDR2 YYREEE (reference sequence).

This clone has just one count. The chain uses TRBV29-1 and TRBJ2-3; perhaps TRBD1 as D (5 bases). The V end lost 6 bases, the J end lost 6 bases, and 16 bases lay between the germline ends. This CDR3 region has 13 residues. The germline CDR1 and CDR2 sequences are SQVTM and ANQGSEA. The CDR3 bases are TGCAGCGTGGACATTGGCATCGCGGATACGCAGTATTTT. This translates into CSVDIGIADTQYF.

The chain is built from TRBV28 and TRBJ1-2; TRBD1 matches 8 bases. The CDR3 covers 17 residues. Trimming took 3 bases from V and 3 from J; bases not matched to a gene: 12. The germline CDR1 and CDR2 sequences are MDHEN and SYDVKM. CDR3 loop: CASSFPTGAGGDYGYTF. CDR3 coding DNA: TGTGCCAGCAGTTTCCCAACTGGGGCAGGGGGCGACTATGGCTACACCTTC.

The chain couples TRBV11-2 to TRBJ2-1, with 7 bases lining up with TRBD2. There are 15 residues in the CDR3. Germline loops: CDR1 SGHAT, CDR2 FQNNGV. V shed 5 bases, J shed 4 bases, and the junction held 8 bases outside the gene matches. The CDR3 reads CASSQAGKLYNEQFF. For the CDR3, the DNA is TGTGCCAGCAGCCAAGCGGGAAAACTATACAATGAGCAGTTCTTC.

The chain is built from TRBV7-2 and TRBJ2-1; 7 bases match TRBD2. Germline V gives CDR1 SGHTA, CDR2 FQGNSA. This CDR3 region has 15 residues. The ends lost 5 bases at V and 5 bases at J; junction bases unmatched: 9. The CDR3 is CASSPQGLDNNEQFF. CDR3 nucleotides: TGTGCCAGCAGCCCTCAAGGACTAGACAACAATGAGCAGTTCTTC.

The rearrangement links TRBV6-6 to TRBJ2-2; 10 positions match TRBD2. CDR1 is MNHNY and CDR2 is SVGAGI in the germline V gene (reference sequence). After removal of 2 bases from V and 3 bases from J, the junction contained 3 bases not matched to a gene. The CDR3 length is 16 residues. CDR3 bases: TGTGCCAGCAGTTACAGCGGGAGGGGGTACACCGGGGAGCTGTTTTTT. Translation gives CASSYSGRGYTGELFF.

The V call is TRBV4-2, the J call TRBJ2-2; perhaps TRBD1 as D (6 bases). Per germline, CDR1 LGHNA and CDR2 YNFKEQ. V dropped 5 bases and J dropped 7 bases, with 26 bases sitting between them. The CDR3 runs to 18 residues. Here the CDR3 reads CASSLNRAAFQGSGELFF. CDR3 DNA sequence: TGTGCCAGCAGCTTGAATCGCGCCGCTTTCCAGGGGAGCGGGGAGCTGTTTTTT.

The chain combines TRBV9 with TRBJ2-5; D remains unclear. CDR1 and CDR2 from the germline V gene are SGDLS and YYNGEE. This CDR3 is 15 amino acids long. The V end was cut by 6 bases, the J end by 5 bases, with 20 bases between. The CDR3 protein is CASKPAGRWFETQYF. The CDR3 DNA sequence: TGTGCCAGCAAACCGGCTGGGCGGTGGTTCGAGACCCAGTACTTC.

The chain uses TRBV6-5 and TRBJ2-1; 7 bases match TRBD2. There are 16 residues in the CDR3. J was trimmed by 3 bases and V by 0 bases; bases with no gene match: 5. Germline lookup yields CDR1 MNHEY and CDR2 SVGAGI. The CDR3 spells CASSYSRASGYNEQFF. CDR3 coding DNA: TGTGCCAGCAGTTACTCGAGGGCTAGCGGCTACAATGAGCAGTTCTTC.

The CDR3 reads CASSLMASGSPSYEQYF. CDR3 nucleotide sequence: TGTGCCAGCAGTTTAATGGCTAGCGGGAGCCCCTCCTACGAGCAGTACTTC. This chain uses TRBV28 with TRBJ2-7; 10 positions agree with TRBD2. The length of the CDR3 is 17 residues. Trimming cost V 2 bases and J 0 bases; bases outside gene matches: 7. Germline V lookup: CDR1 MDHEN, CDR2 SYDVKM.

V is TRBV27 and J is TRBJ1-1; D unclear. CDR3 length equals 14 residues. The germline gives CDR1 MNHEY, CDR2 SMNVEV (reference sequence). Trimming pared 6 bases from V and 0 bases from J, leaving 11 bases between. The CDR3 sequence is CASSYGTLNTEAFF. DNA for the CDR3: TGTGCCAGCAGCTACGGCACCTTGAACACTGAAGCTTTCTTT.

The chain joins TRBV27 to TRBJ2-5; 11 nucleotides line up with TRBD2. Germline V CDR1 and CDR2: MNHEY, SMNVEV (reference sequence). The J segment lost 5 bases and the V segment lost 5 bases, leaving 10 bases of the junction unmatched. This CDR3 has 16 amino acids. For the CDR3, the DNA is TGTGCCAGCAGTCGACTAGCGGGAAAAGGAAGGGAGACCCAGTACTTC. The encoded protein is CASSRLAGKGRETQYF.

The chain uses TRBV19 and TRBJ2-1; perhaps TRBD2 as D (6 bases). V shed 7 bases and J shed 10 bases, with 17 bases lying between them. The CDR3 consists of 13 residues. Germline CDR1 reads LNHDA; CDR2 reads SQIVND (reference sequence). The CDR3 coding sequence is TGTGCCAGTAATCGGTACCGGGGAGGAGAGCAGTTCTTC. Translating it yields CASNRYRGGEQFF.

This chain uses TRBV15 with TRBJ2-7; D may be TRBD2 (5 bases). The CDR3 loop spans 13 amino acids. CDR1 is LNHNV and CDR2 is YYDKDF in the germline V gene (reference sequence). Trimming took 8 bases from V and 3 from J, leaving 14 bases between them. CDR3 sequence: CATGRGLYYEQYF. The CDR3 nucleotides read TGTGCCACCGGAAGAGGACTTTACTACGAGCAGTACTTC.

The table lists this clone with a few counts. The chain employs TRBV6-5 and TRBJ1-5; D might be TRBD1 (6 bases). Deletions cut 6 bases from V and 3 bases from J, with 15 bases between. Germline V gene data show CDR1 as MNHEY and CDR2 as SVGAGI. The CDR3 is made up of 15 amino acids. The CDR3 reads CASSANRDLNQPQHF. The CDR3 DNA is TGTGCCAGCAGCGCAAACAGGGACCTCAATCAGCCCCAGCATTTT.

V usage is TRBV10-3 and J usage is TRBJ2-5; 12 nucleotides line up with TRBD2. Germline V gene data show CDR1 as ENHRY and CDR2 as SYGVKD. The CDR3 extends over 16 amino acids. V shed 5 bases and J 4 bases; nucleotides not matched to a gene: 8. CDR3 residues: CAISSRLAGVVETQYF. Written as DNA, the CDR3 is TGTGCCATCAGTTCAAGACTAGCGGGAGTTGTAGAGACCCAGTACTTC.

The CDR3 here is CASSFDRPNYGYTF. DNA for the CDR3: TGTGCCAGCAGCTTTGACAGACCTAACTATGGCTACACCTTC. The chain joins TRBV7-9 to TRBJ1-2, with a possible D match to TRBD1 (5 bases). There are 14 residues in the CDR3. Germline lookup yields CDR1 SEHNR and CDR2 FQNEAQ (reference sequence). The ends were cut back, 3 bases at V and 0 bases at J, with 8 bases in the middle.

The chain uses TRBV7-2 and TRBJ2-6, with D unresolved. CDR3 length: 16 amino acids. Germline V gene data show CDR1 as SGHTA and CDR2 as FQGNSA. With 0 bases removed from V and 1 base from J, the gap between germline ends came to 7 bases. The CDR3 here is CASSLALRSGANVLTF. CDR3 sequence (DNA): TGTGCCAGCAGCTTAGCGCTGAGGTCTGGGGCCAACGTCCTGACTTTC.

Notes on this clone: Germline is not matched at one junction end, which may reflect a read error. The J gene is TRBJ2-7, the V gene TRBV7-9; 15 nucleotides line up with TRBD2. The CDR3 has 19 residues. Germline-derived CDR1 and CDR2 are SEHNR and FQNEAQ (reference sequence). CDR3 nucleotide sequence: TGTGCCAGCACCTTCATTGAGGGGACTAGCGGGAGGACGCCCTACGGGCAGTACTTC. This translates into CASTFIEGTSGRTPYGQYF.